This T cell receptor (beta chain) emerged from a study of identical twins. TCRdb reanalysed the 5' RACE reads using MiXCR and keeps one entry per CDR3 protein. Found here are 1.5 million to 2 million distinct CDR3 sequences, 25% to 35% of them singletons; the top ten hold roughly 0.3%. The sequence was obtained from a newborn girl in good health. Sequencing used cord blood.

As DNA, the CDR3 is TGTGCCATCAGTGAGTCGATGGATTCGACCCAGTACTTC. Translation gives CAISESMDSTQYF. V and J are TRBV10-3 and TRBJ2-5; no firm D call. The CDR3 totals 13 residues. In germline, CDR1 is ENHRY, CDR2 SYGVKD. V was pared by 0 bases and J by 7 bases, with 9 bases between.